The TCR beta chain under discussion was sequenced for a study of blood T cell repertoires in COVID-19. Study-level information: Acute-phase and convalescent COVID-19 samples originated in the United States, Italy and Spain. In each case, the material was cDNA or gDNA derived from T cells, B-cell-depleted T cells, or PBMCs.

Per the original methods: Amplification of reference gene primers was used by the study to estimate nucleated cell counts. TCRdb's table, derived via immunoSEQ multiplex PCR, lists solely in-frame clones and lacks some. The DNA was the basis for D and trimming; V, J and clone size are from that table. The sample holds under 150,000 clones, 70% to 90% seen once. After removal of 11 bases from V and 5 bases from J, the junction contained 11 bases not matched to a gene. The CDR3 is 14 amino acids. Germline CDR1 and CDR2: MGHRA and YSYEKL. The rearrangement joins TRBV4-1 to TRBJ1-2, with TRBD1 matching over 10 bases. The sample was peripheral blood. The TCR comes from a woman aged 45 to 65 with acute or convalescent COVID-19. CDR3 in DNA: TGCGCCTCGGATCCCGGGACAGGGGTTTATGGCTACACCTTC. It encodes CASDPGTGVYGYTF.